Sequencing of this TCR beta chain was carried out in a study of blood T cells in healthy people across ages. The V segment lost 4 bases and the J segment 1 base; nucleotides outside the gene matches: 5. CDR3 length: 15 amino acids. Germline values: CDR1 SGHNT, CDR2 YYREEE (reference sequence). Study results and limitations: Unsorted PBMC input precluded a conclusive naive versus antigen-experienced comparison.

Primers used in a second PCR of roughly 6 to 11 cycles were a sample-barcoded 5' primer and a J-beta primer mix. TCRdb reanalysed the 5' RACE reads using MiXCR and keeps one entry per CDR3 protein. The sample has hundreds of thousands of distinct CDR3 sequences, roughly 26% seen once; the top ten hold 25% to 35%. Points on this clonotype: The antigen is undetermined.

The sample comprised blood. The chain carries TRBV5-4 and TRBJ2-3, with 8 bases identical to TRBD2. This clonotype was obtained from a woman aged 70-85 years in good health. In DNA form, the CDR3 reads TGTGCCAGCAGCCATCTAGCGGGTGGCACAGATACGCAGTATTTT. Protein sequence: CASSHLAGGTDTQYF.